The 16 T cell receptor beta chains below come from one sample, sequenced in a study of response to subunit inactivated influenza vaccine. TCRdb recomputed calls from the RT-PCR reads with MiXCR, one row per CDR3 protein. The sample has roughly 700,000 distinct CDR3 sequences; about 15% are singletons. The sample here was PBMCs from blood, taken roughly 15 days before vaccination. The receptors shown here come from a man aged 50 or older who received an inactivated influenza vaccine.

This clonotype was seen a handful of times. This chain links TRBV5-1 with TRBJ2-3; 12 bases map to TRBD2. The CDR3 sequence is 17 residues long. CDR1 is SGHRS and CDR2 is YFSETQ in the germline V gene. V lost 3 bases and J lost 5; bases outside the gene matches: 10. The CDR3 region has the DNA TGCGCCAGCAGCTCAGGATCTAGCGGGAGGGCCGTAGATACGCAGTATTTT. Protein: CASSSGSSGRAVDTQYF.

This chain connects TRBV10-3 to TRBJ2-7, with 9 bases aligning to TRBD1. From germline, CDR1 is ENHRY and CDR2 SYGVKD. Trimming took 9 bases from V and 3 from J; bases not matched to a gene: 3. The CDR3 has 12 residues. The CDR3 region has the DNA TGTGCCATAGCGGGACAGGGCTACGAGCAGTACTTC. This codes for CAIAGQGYEQYF.

CDR3 protein: CASSPWGYEGNIQYF. The CDR3 nucleotides are TGTGCCAGCAGCCCCTGGGGCTATGAGGGAAACATTCAGTACTTC. The rearrangement joins TRBV7-2 to TRBJ2-4; possibly TRBD1 or TRBD2 for D (5 bases each). Germline lookup yields CDR1 SGHTA and CDR2 FQGNSA. Trimming pared 5 bases from V and 6 bases from J, leaving 17 bases between. This CDR3 contains 15 residues.

CDR3 amino acids: CSVVGQGVPYNEQFF. For the CDR3, the DNA is TGCAGCGTTGTTGGGCAGGGGGTTCCCTACAATGAGCAGTTCTTC. The chain recombines TRBV29-1 with TRBJ2-1; 7 positions agree with TRBD1. The CDR3 runs 15 residues. The trim removed 4 bases at V and 2 bases at J, leaving 8 bases unmatched. The germline V gene has CDR1 SQVTM and CDR2 ANQGSEA.

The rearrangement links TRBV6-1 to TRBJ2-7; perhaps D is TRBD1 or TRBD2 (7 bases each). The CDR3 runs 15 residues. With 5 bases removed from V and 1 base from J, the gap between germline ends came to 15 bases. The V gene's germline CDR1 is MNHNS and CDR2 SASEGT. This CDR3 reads CASSPSGGGSYEQYF. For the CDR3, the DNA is TGTGCCAGCAGTCCCTCAGGGGGGGGATCCTACGAGCAGTACTTC.

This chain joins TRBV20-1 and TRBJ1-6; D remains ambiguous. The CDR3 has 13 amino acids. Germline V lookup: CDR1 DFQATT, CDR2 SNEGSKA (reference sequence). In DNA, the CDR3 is TGCAGCTCTTCGGAGAATAATAATTCACCCCTCCACTTT. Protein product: CSSSENNNSPLHF.

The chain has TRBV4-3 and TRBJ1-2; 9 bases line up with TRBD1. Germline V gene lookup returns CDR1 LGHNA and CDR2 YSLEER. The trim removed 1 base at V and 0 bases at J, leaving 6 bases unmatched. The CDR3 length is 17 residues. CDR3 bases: TGCGCCAGCAGCCAAGGCCTGACAGGGGGTGCTAACTATGGCTACACCTTC. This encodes CASSQGLTGGANYGYTF.

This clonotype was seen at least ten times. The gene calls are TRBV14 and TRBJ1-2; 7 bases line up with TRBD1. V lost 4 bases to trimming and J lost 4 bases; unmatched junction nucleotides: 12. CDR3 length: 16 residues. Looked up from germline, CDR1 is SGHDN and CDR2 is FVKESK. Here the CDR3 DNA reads TGTGCCAGCAGCCTTACATTAGGAGGGGGCGCCTATGGCTACACCTTC. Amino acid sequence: CASSLTLGGGAYGYTF.

The CDR3 sequence is CASRLPGSSYEQYF. CDR3 nucleotide sequence: TGTGCCAGCAGATTACCAGGGAGTTCCTACGAGCAGTACTTC. The rearrangement joins TRBV28 to TRBJ2-7; D is tentatively TRBD1 or TRBD2 (5 bases each). Per germline, CDR1 MDHEN and CDR2 SYDVKM. V was clipped by 6 bases and J by 1 base, with 13 bases between them. This CDR3 comprises 14 residues.

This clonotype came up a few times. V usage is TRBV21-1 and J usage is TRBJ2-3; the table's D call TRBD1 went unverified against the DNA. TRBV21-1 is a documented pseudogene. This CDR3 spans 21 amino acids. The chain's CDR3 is CASSKDRVVMAQVSLTDTQYF. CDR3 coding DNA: TGTGCCAGCAGCAAAGACAGGGTGGTAATGGCCCAGGTTTCATTGACAGATACGCAGTATTTT.

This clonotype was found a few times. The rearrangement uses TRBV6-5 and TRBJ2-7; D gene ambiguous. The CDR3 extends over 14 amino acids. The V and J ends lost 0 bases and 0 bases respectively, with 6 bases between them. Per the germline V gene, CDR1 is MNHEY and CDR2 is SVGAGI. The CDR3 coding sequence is TGTGCCAGCAGTTACTCGGTCAACTCCTACGAGCAGTACTTC. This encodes CASSYSVNSYEQYF.

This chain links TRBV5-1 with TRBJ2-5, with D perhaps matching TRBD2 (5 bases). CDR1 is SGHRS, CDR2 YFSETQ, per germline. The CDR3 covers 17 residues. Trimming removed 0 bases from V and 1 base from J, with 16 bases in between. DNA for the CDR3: TGCGCCAGCAGCTTGGCAGTCTTTCGCGGGCCCCAAGAGACCCAGTACTTC. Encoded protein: CASSLAVFRGPQETQYF.

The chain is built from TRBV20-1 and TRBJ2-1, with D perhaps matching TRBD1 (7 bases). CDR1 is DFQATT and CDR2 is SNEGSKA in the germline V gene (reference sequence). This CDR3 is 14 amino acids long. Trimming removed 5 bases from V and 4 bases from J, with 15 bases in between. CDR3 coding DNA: TGCAGTGCTCCACCCAGGGGGGATTACAATGAGCAGTTCTTC. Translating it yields CSAPPRGDYNEQFF.

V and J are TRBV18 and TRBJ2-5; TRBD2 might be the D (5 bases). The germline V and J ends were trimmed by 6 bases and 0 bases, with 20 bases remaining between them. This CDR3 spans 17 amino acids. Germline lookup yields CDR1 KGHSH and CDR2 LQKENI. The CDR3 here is CASSDSRELLNQETQYF. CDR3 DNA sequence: TGTGCCAGCTCCGACTCAAGGGAGCTCCTAAACCAAGAGACCCAGTACTTC. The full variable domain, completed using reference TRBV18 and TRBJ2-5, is NAGVMQNPRHLVRRRGQEARLRCSPMKGHSHVYWYRQLPEEGLKFMVYLQKENIIDESGMPKERFSAEFPKEGPSILRIQQVVRGDSAAYFCASSDSRELLNQETQYFGPGTRLLVL.

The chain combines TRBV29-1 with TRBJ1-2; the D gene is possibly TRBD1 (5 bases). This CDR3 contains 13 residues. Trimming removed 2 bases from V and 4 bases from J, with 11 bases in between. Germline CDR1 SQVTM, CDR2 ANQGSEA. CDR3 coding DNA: TGCAGCGTTGAAAGTGGTAGGGGCTATGGCTACACCTTC. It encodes CSVESGRGYGYTF.

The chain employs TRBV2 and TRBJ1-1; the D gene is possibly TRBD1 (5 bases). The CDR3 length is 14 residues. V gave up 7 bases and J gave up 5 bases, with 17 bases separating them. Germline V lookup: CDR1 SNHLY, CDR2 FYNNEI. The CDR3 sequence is CASNEWTSATEAFF. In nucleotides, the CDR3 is TGTGCCAGCAATGAGTGGACAAGTGCAACTGAAGCTTTCTTT.